This T cell receptor (beta chain) was observed in a study of neoadjuvant anti-PD-1 for oral cavity cancer. Study information: Nivolumab at 3 mg/kg was mostly given biweekly, three to four doses, pre-surgery. Overall study results and limits: TCR analyses covered only a few patients per response group.

Blood cells were analyzed directly, without culture or expansion. About this clone: The antigen is unknown.

Generated by immunoSEQ multiplex PCR, the TCRdb table keeps only in-frame clones and is missing some. This sample has around 12,000 clones, with roughly 60% found just once. The origin of this receptor is a person between 40 and 80 years old with oral cavity squamous cell carcinoma. This sample comprised PBMCs, obtained before nivolumab (anti-PD-1) treatment.

Written as DNA, the CDR3 is TGTGCCAGTAGTATGATCCCGGGCAATAAAGCTTTCTTT. It encodes CASSMIPGNKAFF. This chain joins TRBV19 and TRBJ1-1; D not resolved. The CDR3 extends over 13 amino acids. The V and J ends lost 3 bases and 9 bases respectively, with 14 bases between them. CDR1 is LNHDA and CDR2 is SQIVND in the germline V gene (reference sequence).